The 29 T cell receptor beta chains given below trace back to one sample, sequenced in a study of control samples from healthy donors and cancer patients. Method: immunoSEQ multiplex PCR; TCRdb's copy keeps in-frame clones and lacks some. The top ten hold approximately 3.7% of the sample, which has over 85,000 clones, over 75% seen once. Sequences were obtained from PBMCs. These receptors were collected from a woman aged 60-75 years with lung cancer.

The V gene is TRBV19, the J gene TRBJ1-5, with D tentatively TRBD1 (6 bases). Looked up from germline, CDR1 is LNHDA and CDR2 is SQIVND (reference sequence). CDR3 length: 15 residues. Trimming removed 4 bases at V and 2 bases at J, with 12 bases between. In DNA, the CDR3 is TGTGCCAGTAGTACAGGGGAAGGGGGCAATCAGCCCCAGCATTTT. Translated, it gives CASSTGEGGNQPQHF.

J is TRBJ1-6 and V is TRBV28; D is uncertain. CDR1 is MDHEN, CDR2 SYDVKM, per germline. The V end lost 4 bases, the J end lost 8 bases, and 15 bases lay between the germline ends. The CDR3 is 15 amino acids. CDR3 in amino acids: CASSSSPGGDSPLHF. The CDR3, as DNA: TGTGCCAGCAGTTCCTCCCCCGGCGGAGATTCACCCCTCCACTTT.

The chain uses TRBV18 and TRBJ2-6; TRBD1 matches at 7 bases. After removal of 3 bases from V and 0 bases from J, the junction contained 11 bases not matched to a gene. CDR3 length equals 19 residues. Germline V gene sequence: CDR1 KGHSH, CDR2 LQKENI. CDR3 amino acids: CASSPVKGGLLSGANVLTF. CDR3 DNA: TGTGCCAGCTCACCCGTGAAAGGGGGCCTTCTCTCTGGGGCCAACGTCCTGACTTTC.

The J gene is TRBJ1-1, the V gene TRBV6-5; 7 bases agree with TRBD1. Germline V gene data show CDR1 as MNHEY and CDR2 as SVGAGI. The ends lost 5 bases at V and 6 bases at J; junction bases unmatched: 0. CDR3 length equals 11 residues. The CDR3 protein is CASSQGAEAFF. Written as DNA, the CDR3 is TGTGCCAGCAGTCAGGGGGCTGAAGCTTTCTTT.

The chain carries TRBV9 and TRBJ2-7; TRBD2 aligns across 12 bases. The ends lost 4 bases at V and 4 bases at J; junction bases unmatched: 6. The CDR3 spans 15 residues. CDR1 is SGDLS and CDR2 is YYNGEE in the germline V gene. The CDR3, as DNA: TGTGCCAGCAGCCAGACTAGCGGGAGTGGGTACGAGCAGTACTTC. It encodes CASSQTSGSGYEQYF.

In DNA form, the CDR3 reads TGTGCCAGCAGCCTCACGGGACTCACCACCTACGAGCAGTACTTC. Encoded protein: CASSLTGLTTYEQYF. The rearrangement links TRBV7-2 to TRBJ2-7; D might be TRBD2 (6 bases). The germline V gene has CDR1 SGHTA and CDR2 FQGNSA. This CDR3 spans 15 amino acids. V dropped 5 bases and J dropped 2 bases, with 16 bases sitting between them.

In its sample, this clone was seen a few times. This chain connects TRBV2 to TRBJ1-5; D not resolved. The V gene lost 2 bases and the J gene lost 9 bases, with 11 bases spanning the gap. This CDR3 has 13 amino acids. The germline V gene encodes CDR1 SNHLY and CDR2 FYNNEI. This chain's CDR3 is CASSEMDFGPQHF. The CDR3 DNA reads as TGTGCCAGCAGTGAAATGGATTTTGGGCCCCAGCATTTT. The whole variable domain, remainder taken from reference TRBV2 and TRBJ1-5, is EPEVTQTPSHQVTQMGQEVILRCVPISNHLYFYWYRQILGQKVEFLVSFYNNEISEKSEIFDDQFSVERPDGSNFTLKIRSTKLEDSAMYFCASSEMDFGPQHFGDGTRLSIL.

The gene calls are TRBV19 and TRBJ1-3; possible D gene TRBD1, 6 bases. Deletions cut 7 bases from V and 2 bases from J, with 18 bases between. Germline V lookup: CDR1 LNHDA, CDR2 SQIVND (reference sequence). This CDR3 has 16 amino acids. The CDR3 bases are TGTGCCAGTACCCTACGCGGCAGGGGAGCTGGAAACACCATATATTTT. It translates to CASTLRGRGAGNTIYF.

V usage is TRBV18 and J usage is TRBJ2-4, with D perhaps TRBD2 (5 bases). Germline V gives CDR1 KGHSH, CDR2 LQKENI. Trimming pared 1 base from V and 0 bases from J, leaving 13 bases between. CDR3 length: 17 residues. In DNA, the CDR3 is TGTGCCAGCTCACCACTTCCCAGCGGACTAGCCAAAAACATTCAGTACTTC. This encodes CASSPLPSGLAKNIQYF.

The CDR3 sequence is CASSLESSQPQHF. CDR3 DNA: TGTGCCAGCAGCTTAGAATCTTCCCAGCCCCAGCATTTT. The chain employs TRBV7-6 and TRBJ1-5; D unresolved. Germline CDR1 reads SGHVS; CDR2 reads FNYEAQ. The length of the CDR3 is 13 residues. Between the trimmed V and J ends, which lost 1 base and 7 bases, there was a span of 8 bases. Using reference TRBV7-6 and TRBJ1-5 for the parts outside the CDR3, the full variable domain is GAGVSQSPRYKVTKRGQDVALRCDPISGHVSLYWYRQALGQGPEFLTYFNYEAQQDKSGLPNDRFSAERPEGSISTLTIQRTEQRDSAMYRCASSLESSQPQHFGDGTRLSIL.

The CDR3 nucleotides read TGTGCCAGCAGGGTAGGGACCGGGGAGCTGTTTTTT. Translating gives CASRVGTGELFF. The genes are TRBV28 and TRBJ2-2; D gene unclear. CDR1 is MDHEN, CDR2 SYDVKM, per germline. CDR3 length equals 12 residues. Trimming left V 6 bases short and J 5 bases short, with 7 bases between.

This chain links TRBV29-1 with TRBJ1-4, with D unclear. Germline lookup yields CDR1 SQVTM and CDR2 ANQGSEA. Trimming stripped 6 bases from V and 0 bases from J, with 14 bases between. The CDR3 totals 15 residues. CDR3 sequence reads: CSVRDLAATNEKLFF. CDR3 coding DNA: TGCAGCGTCCGAGACCTTGCTGCAACTAATGAAAAACTGTTTTTT.

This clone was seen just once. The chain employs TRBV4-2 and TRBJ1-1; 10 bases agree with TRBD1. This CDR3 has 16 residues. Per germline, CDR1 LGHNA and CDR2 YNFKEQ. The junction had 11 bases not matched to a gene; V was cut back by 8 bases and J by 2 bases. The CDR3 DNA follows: TGTGCCAGCCAGATCGGGACAGGGGCGCCAAACACTGAAGCTTTCTTT. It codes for CASQIGTGAPNTEAFF.

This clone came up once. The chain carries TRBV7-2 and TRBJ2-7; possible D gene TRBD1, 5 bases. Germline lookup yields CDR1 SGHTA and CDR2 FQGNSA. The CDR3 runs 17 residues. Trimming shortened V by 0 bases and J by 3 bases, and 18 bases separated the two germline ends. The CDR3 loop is CASSLATTGPIIYEQYF. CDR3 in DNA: TGTGCCAGCAGCTTAGCGACCACAGGTCCGATCATCTACGAGCAGTACTTC.

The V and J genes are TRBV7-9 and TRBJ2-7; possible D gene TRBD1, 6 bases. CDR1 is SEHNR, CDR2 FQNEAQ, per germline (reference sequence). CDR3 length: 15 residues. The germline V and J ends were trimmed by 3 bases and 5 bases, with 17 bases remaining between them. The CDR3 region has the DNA TGTGCCAGCAGCTTGTCCGGGACACTTTCCGACGAGCAGTACTTC. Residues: CASSLSGTLSDEQYF.

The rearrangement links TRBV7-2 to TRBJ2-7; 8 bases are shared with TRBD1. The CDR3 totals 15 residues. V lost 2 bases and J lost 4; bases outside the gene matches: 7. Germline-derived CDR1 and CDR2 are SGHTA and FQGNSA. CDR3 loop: CASSLSPGGAYEQYF. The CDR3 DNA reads TGTGCCAGCAGCTTAAGTCCAGGGGGCGCGTACGAGCAGTACTTC.

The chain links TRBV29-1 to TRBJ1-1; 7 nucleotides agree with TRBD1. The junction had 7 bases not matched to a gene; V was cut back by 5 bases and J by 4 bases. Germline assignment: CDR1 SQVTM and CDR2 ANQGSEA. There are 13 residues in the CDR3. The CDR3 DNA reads TGCAGCGTTAAAGGACAGGCGGGCACTGAAGCTTTCTTT. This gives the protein CSVKGQAGTEAFF.

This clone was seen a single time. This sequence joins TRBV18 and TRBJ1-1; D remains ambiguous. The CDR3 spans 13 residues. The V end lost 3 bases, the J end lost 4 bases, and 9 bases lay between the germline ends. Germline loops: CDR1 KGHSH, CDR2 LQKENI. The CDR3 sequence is CASSPPPATEAFF. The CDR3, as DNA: TGTGCCAGCTCACCCCCGCCGGCCACTGAAGCTTTCTTT.

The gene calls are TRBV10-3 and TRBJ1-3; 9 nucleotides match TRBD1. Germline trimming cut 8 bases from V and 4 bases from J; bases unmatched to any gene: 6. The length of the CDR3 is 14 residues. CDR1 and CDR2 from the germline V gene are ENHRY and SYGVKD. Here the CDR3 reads CAIHGQGQGNTIYF. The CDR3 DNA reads TGTGCCATCCACGGACAGGGGCAGGGAAACACCATATATTTT.

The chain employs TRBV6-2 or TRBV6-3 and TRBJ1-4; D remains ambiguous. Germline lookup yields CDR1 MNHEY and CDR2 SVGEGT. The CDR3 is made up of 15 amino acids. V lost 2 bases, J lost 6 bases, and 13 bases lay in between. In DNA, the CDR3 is TGTGCCAGCAGTTACACAATTTCGGAGTATGAAAAACTGTTTTTT. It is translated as CASSYTISEYEKLFF.

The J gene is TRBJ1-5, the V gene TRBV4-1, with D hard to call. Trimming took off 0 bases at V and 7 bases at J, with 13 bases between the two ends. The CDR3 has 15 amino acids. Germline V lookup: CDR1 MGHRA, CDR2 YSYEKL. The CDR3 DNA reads TGCGCCAGCAGCCAAGATGGAACCGGGTTCCAGCCCCAGCATTTT. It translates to CASSQDGTGFQPQHF.

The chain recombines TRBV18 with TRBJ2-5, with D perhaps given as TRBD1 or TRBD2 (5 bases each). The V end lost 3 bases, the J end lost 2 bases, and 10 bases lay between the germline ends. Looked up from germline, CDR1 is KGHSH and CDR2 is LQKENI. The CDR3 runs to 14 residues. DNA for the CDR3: TGTGCCAGCTCACCCGGGACCATACAAGAGACCCAGTACTTC. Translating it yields CASSPGTIQETQYF.

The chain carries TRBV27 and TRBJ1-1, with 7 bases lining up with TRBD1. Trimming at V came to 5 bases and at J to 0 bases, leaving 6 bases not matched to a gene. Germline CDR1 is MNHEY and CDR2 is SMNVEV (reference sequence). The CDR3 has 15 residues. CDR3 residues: CASSPTGQLNTEAFF. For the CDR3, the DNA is TGTGCCAGCAGTCCGACGGGACAGTTGAACACTGAAGCTTTCTTT.

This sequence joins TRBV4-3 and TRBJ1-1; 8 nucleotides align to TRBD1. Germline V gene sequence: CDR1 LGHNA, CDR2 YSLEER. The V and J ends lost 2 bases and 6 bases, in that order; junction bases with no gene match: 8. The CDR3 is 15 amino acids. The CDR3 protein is CASSQPDRGGSEAFF. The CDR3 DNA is TGCGCCAGCAGCCAACCCGACAGGGGAGGGTCTGAAGCTTTCTTT.

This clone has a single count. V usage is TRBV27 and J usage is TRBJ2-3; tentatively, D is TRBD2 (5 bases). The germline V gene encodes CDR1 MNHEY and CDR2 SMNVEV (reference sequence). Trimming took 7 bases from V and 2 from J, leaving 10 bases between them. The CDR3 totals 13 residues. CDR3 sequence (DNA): TGTGCCAGCAAGAAAGCGGACACAGATACGCAGTATTTT. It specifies CASKKADTDTQYF.

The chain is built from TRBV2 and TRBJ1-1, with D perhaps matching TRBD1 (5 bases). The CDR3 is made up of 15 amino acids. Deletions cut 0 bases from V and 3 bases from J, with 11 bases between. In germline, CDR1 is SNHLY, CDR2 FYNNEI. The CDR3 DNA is TGTGCCAGCAGTGAAGCGGGGGTGTATGACACTGAAGCTTTCTTT. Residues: CASSEAGVYDTEAFF.

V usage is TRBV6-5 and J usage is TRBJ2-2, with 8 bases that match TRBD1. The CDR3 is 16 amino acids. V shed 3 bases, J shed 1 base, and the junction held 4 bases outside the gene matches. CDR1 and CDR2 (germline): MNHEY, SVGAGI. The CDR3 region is CASSYLGTGNTGELFF. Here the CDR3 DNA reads TGTGCCAGCAGTTATTTGGGGACAGGGAACACCGGGGAGCTGTTTTTT.

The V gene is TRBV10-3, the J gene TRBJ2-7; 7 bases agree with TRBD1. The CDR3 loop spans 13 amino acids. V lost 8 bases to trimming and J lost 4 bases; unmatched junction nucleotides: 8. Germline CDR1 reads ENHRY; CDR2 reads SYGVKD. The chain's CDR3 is CAIRTSTGYEQYF. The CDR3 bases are TGTGCCATCCGAACCTCGACAGGGTACGAGCAGTACTTC.

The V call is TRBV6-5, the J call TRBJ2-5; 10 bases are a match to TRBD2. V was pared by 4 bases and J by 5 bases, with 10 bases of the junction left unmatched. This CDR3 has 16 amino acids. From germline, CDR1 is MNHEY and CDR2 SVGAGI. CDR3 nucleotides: TGTGCCAGCAGTTCCGGACTAGCGGACTACCTGGAGACCCAGTACTTC. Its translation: CASSSGLADYLETQYF.